This is a list of T cell receptor beta chains from one sample in a study of CD8+CD57+ T cells in acquired aplastic anemia. TCRdb passed the reads through MiXCR, listing each CDR3 protein once. The sample records 40,000 to 50,000 distinct CDR3 sequences, about 78% being singletons. Sample: sorted CD4+, CD8+, or CD8+CD57+ T cells (not recorded which) from PBMCs. The origin of the receptors is a human donor in good health, serving as a control. Both conserved end residues are part of each CDR3. The order of the fields is D gene, CDR3 length, J gene, clone size, V gene, CDR3 protein, CDR3 DNA. A D gene is named only where the DNA matches it firmly. The size entry is marked missing in some rows and otherwise reads once, few, many or a size class.

d_gene: -; len: 14; j_gene: TRBJ2-3; abundance: -; v_gene: TRBV7-2; CDR3aa: CASSLGPEDHTQYF; CDR3nt: TGTGCCAGCAGCTTAGGACCGGAAGATCATACGCAGTATTTT
d_gene: -; len: 15; j_gene: TRBJ2-3; abundance: -; v_gene: TRBV2; CDR3aa: CASTVTSPSTDTQYF; CDR3nt: TGTGCCAGCACCGTGACTAGTCCCAGCACAGATACGCAGTATTTT
d_gene: -; len: 15; j_gene: TRBJ1-2; abundance: many; v_gene: TRBV11-1; CDR3aa: CASSPGLGVPYGYTF; CDR3nt: TGTGCCAGCAGCCCTGGGTTGGGCGTCCCCTATGGCTACACCTTC
d_gene: -; len: 11; j_gene: TRBJ1-2; abundance: -; v_gene: TRBV29-1; CDR3aa: CSVGPENGYTF; CDR3nt: TGCAGCGTTGGTCCCGAGAATGGCTACACCTTC
d_gene: -; len: 15; j_gene: TRBJ2-7; abundance: -; v_gene: TRBV2; CDR3aa: CASSPLGRRLYEQYF; CDR3nt: TGTGCCAGCAGTCCTCTGGGGAGGAGGCTCTACGAGCAGTACTTC
d_gene: TRBD2; len: 15; j_gene: TRBJ2-1; abundance: -; v_gene: TRBV5-1; CDR3aa: CASSQTSGKRNEQFF; CDR3nt: TGCGCCAGCAGCCAGACTAGCGGGAAAAGGAATGAGCAGTTCTTC
d_gene: -; len: 13; j_gene: TRBJ1-2; abundance: few; v_gene: TRBV2; CDR3aa: CASSETTDYGYTF; CDR3nt: TGTGCCAGCAGTGAGACGACAGACTATGGCTACACCTTC
d_gene: TRBD1; len: 14; j_gene: TRBJ2-7; abundance: -; v_gene: TRBV29-1; CDR3aa: CSVAGTGNGYEQYF; CDR3nt: TGCAGCGTAGCTGGGACAGGGAATGGCTACGAGCAGTACTTC
d_gene: TRBD1; len: 16; j_gene: TRBJ1-1; abundance: -; v_gene: TRBV10-1; CDR3aa: CASGRDRDGKATEAFF; CDR3nt: TGCGCCAGCGGACGCGACAGGGACGGTAAGGCCACTGAAGCTTTCTTT
d_gene: -; len: 13; j_gene: TRBJ1-2; abundance: -; v_gene: TRBV2; CDR3aa: CASRVGGTLGYTF; CDR3nt: TGTGCCAGCAGGGTGGGTGGGACTTTGGGCTACACCTTC
d_gene: -; len: 13; j_gene: TRBJ1-1; abundance: -; v_gene: TRBV15; CDR3aa: CATSRPGNTEAFF; CDR3nt: TGTGCCACCAGCAGACCTGGGAACACTGAAGCTTTCTTT
d_gene: -; len: 15; j_gene: TRBJ1-6; abundance: -; v_gene: TRBV10-2; CDR3aa: CASSEDLLGGYPLHF; CDR3nt: TGCGCCAGCAGTGAGGACCTGCTAGGGGGATATCCCCTCCACTTT
d_gene: TRBD1; len: 16; j_gene: TRBJ2-7; abundance: once; v_gene: TRBV25-1; CDR3aa: CASSDQLGTGAYEQYF; CDR3nt: TGTGCCAGCAGTGACCAATTAGGGACAGGGGCCTACGAGCAGTACTTC
d_gene: -; len: 15; j_gene: TRBJ1-6; abundance: -; v_gene: TRBV19; CDR3aa: CASSLQGWDNSPLHF; CDR3nt: TGTGCCAGTAGTCTTCAGGGGTGGGACAATTCACCCCTCCACTTT
d_gene: -; len: 15; j_gene: TRBJ1-2; abundance: once; v_gene: TRBV2; CDR3aa: CAISEWNLGGYGYTF; CDR3nt: TGTGCCATCAGTGAGTGGAATCTTGGAGGGTATGGCTACACCTTC
d_gene: -; len: 11; j_gene: TRBJ1-1; abundance: -; v_gene: TRBV9; CDR3aa: CASILSTEAFF; CDR3nt: TGTGCCAGCATCCTGAGCACTGAAGCTTTCTTT
d_gene: -; len: 14; j_gene: TRBJ2-7; abundance: -; v_gene: TRBV20-1; CDR3aa: CSARDPDRHYEQYF; CDR3nt: TGCAGTGCTAGAGACCCGGACAGACACTACGAGCAGTACTTC
d_gene: -; len: 15; j_gene: TRBJ1-6; abundance: -; v_gene: TRBV2; CDR3aa: CASRVDSSYNSPLHF; CDR3nt: TGTGCCAGCAGAGTGGACAGCTCCTATAATTCACCCCTCCACTTT
d_gene: -; len: 13; j_gene: TRBJ1-6; abundance: -; v_gene: TRBV25-1; CDR3aa: CASRGTYNSPLHF; CDR3nt: TGTGCCAGCAGGGGAACCTATAATTCACCCCTCCACTTT
d_gene: -; len: 16; j_gene: TRBJ2-3; abundance: once; v_gene: TRBV2; CDR3aa: CASSEARVLGTDTQYF; CDR3nt: TGTGCCAGCAGTGAAGCGCGGGTTCTAGGCACAGATACGCAGTATTTT
d_gene: -; len: 14; j_gene: TRBJ1-1; abundance: many; v_gene: TRBV7-9; CDR3aa: CASSLAMGLTEAFF; CDR3nt: TGTGCCAGCAGCTTAGCGATGGGGCTCACTGAAGCTTTCTTT
d_gene: TRBD1; len: 15; j_gene: TRBJ1-2; abundance: once; v_gene: TRBV7-9; CDR3aa: CASSLGGQGFYGYTF; CDR3nt: TGTGCCAGCAGCTTAGGGGGACAGGGGTTTTATGGCTACACCTTC
d_gene: -; len: 13; j_gene: TRBJ1-2; abundance: -; v_gene: TRBV2; CDR3aa: CASSETTSKGYTF; CDR3nt: TGTGCCAGCAGTGAGACTACTAGTAAGGGCTACACCTTC
d_gene: TRBD1; len: 14; j_gene: TRBJ1-2; abundance: few; v_gene: TRBV7-9; CDR3aa: CASSPGQGDYGYTF; CDR3nt: TGTGCCAGCAGCCCTGGACAGGGAGACTATGGCTACACCTTC
d_gene: TRBD1; len: 15; j_gene: TRBJ2-5; abundance: -; v_gene: TRBV7-7; CDR3aa: CASSLAHQGVETQYF; CDR3nt: TGTGCTAGCAGCTTAGCGCATCAGGGGGTGGAGACCCAGTACTTC
d_gene: -; len: 12; j_gene: TRBJ1-1; abundance: -; v_gene: TRBV4-2; CDR3aa: CASSHWGTEAFF; CDR3nt: TGTGCCAGCAGCCACTGGGGCACTGAAGCTTTCTTT